This record looks at one TCR beta chain sequence and its context. This sample is part of a study of T cell changes during pregnancy in multiple sclerosis. Assay: immunoSEQ multiplex PCR; the TCRdb copy retains only in-frame clones and omits some. The sample lists approximately 97,000 clones, about nine tenths occurring once. The CDR3 runs to 15 residues. Trimming cost V 0 bases and J 10 bases; bases outside gene matches: 9. From germline, CDR1 is GTSNPN and CDR2 SVGIG (reference sequence). V gene TRBV30 combines with J gene TRBJ2-1; 10 bases are shared with TRBD2. The source was peripheral blood, collected in the second trimester of pregnancy. This TCR was sampled from a female donor in good health, enrolled as a control in a pregnancy study. CDR3 DNA: TGTGCCTGGAGTGTAGCTCTAGCGGGAGTCCGGGAGCAGTTCTTC. Translated, it gives CAWSVALAGVREQFF.